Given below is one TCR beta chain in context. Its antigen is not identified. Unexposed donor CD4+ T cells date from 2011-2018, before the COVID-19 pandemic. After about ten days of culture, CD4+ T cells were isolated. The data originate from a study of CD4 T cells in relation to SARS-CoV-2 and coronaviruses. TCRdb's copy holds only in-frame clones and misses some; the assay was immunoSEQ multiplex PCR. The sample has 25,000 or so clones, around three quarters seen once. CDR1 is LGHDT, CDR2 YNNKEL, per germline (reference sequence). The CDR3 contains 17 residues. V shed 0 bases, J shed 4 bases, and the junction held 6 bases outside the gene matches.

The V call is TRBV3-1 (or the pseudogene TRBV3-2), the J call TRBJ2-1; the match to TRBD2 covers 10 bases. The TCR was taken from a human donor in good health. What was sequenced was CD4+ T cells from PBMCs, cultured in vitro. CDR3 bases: TGTGCCAGCAGCCAAGAGGGTAGCGGGAGGAGGTACAATGAGCAGTTCTTC. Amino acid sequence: CASSQEGSGRRYNEQFF.